The T cell receptor (beta chain) described here comes from a study of radiotherapy plus CTLA-4 blockade in lung cancer. Study context: Of all patients, about 17% responded objectively and 25% to 35% showed disease control.

Assay used: immunoSEQ multiplex PCR; TCRdb lists only in-frame clones, some missing. The sample holds approximately 110,000 clones; over 65% are singletons and the top ten take around 3%. For this clone: Its target is not known.

Study-level findings and limits: Researchers report tumor-derived TCR clones expanding in blood after radiotherapy plus ipilimumab.

CDR3 length: 11 residues. Trimming left V 4 bases short and J 0 bases short, with 1 base between. CDR1 is SGHRS and CDR2 is YFSETQ in the germline V gene. People whose metastatic non-small-cell lung cancer was chemo-refractory got focal radiation along with CTLA-4 blockade by ipilimumab. This clonotype originated in a human donor with non-small cell lung cancer that progressed on radiotherapy plus ipilimumab. Some clones in this sample may be carry-over from other donors' samples. The specimen was peripheral blood, collected from a patient treated with radiotherapy plus ipilimumab. V is TRBV5-1 and J is TRBJ2-5; D remains ambiguous. CDR3 residues: CASSDQETQYF. The CDR3 DNA follows: TGCGCCAGCAGCGACCAAGAGACCCAGTACTTC.